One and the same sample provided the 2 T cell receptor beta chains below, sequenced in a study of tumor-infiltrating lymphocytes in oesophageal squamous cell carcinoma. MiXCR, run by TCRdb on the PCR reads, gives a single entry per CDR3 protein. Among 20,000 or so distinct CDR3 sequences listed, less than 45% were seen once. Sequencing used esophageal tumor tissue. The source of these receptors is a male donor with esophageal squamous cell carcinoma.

The CDR3 loop is CASSIAGWDREQYF. CDR3 nucleotides: TGTGCCAGCAGCATAGCGGGATGGGATCGGGAGCAGTACTTC. The V and J genes are TRBV7-3 and TRBJ2-1; 8 nucleotides align to TRBD2. The DNA end is more similar to TRBJ2-7, so the J call may be wrong. Germline assignment: CDR1 SGHTA and CDR2 FQGTGA. This CDR3 region has 14 residues.

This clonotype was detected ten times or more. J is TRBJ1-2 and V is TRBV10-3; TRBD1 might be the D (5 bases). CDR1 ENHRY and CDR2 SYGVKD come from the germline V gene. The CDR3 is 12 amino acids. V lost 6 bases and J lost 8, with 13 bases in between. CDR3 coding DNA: TGTGCCATCAGGGCCCAACAGGAGGGCTACACCTTC. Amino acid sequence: CAIRAQQEGYTF.